These 7 T cell receptor beta chains were sequenced from one sample in a study of early T cells in non-severe SARS-CoV-2 infection. TCRdb ran MiXCR on the 5' RACE reads and lists one entry per CDR3 protein. The sample yields 50,000 to 60,000 distinct CDR3 sequences, roughly 8.7% seen once. Source: whole blood, taken at baseline. The receptors stem from an adult who was a healthcare worker with PCR-confirmed SARS-CoV-2 infection or an uninfected control (not recorded which).

This clonotype was seen a few times. The chain joins TRBV3-1 to TRBJ1-6; tentative D call: TRBD1 (5 bases). The V end lost 0 bases, the J end lost 7 bases, and 10 bases lay between the germline ends. The CDR3 spans 15 residues. From germline, CDR1 is LGHDT and CDR2 YNNKEL (reference sequence). CDR3 nucleotides: TGTGCCAGCAGCCAAGATCGGGGGTACAATTCACCCCTCCACTTT. Its protein product is CASSQDRGYNSPLHF.

This clonotype came up a few times. The J gene is TRBJ2-7, the V gene TRBV20-1; no clear D. The CDR3 runs 13 residues. Germline V CDR1 and CDR2: DFQATT, SNEGSKA (reference sequence). The V end was cut by 2 bases, the J end by 2 bases, with 10 bases between. CDR3: CSARRERTYEQYF. The CDR3, as DNA: TGCAGTGCTAGACGCGAACGGACCTACGAGCAGTACTTC.

This chain uses TRBV29-1 with TRBJ1-5, with 7 bases lining up with TRBD1. The V segment lost 7 bases and the J segment 7 bases; nucleotides outside the gene matches: 10. Germline-derived CDR1 and CDR2 are SQVTM and ANQGSEA. The CDR3 consists of 13 residues. The CDR3 DNA is TGCAGCGCCAGGGCGGCAGGGGGGCAGCCCCAGCATTTT. It is translated as CSARAAGGQPQHF.

This clonotype was seen at least ten times. The chain is built from TRBV29-1 and TRBJ2-1, with D perhaps TRBD1 or TRBD2 (5 bases each). Trimming took off 6 bases at V and 8 bases at J, with 14 bases between the two ends. Germline V gives CDR1 SQVTM, CDR2 ANQGSEA. CDR3 size: 12 residues. This chain's CDR3 is CSVAPGPHEQFF. The CDR3 region has the DNA TGCAGCGTAGCCCCGGGGCCACATGAGCAGTTCTTC.

The V and J genes are TRBV5-5 and TRBJ1-2; D is possibly TRBD1 (6 bases). Trimming stripped 0 bases from V and 5 bases from J, with 17 bases between. Germline V lookup: CDR1 SGHKS, CDR2 YYEKEE (reference sequence). This CDR3 has 16 amino acids. Here the CDR3 DNA reads TGTGCCAGCAGCTTGGCCCTGAGGACAGCGCGGTATGGCTACACCTTC. Translated, it gives CASSLALRTARYGYTF.

This clonotype was observed many times. The genes are TRBV29-1 and TRBJ1-3; D not certain. The CDR3 is 14 amino acids. Trimming cost V 1 base and J 2 bases, with 9 bases left between them. Germline V gene lookup returns CDR1 SQVTM and CDR2 ANQGSEA. Here the CDR3 DNA reads TGCAGCGTTGAAGTTGCTGGGCCTGGAAACACCATATATTTT. This sequence encodes CSVEVAGPGNTIYF.

Ten or more counts support this clonotype. This chain uses TRBV7-2 with TRBJ1-2; TRBD1 matches at 8 bases. There are 13 residues in the CDR3. J lost 5 bases, V lost 7 bases, and 6 bases had no gene match. Germline V gene lookup returns CDR1 SGHTA and CDR2 FQGNSA. CDR3 protein: CASTLDRGYGYTF. CDR3 sequence (DNA): TGTGCCAGCACCCTCGACAGGGGTTATGGCTACACCTTC.